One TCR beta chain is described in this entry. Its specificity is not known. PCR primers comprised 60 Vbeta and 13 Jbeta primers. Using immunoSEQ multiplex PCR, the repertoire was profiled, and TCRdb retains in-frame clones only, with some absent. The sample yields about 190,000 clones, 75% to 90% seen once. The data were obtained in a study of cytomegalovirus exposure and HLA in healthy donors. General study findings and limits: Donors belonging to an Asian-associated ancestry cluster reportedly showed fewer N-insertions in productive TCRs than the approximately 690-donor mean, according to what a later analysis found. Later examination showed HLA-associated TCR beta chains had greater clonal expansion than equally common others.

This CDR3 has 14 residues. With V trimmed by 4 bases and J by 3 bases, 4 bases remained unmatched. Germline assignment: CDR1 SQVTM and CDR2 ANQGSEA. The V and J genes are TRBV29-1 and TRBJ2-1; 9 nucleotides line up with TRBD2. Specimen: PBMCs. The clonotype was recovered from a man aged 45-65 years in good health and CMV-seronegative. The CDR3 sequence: CSVVTSGVYNEQFF. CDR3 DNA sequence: TGCAGCGTTGTGACTAGCGGAGTCTACAATGAGCAGTTCTTC.